This entry describes one T cell receptor (beta chain). The antigen is unknown. This sample is drawn from a study of Ad26.COV2.S vaccination and SARS-CoV-2 variants. Study overall: By the intramuscular route, Ad26.COV2.S was given once, or twice 56 days apart. General study results and limits: A substantial breadth of spike-specific CD8+ and CD4+ T cell responses after vaccination has been reported.

As to treatment: some 20 received Ad26.COV2.S at low or high dose, single or two shots; a few received placebo; per-sample allocation not given. Samples analyzed were those drawn on day 63 after the first vaccine or placebo injection. A Boston adult aged 18-55 years was the donor. Sequencing used immunoSEQ multiplex PCR; TCRdb keeps in-frame clones, though not all of them. The sample has roughly 400,000 clones, around 91% seen once. CDR1 and CDR2 (germline): LGHDT, YNNKEL (reference sequence). The CDR3 consists of 14 residues. V lost 1 base and J lost 2, with 5 bases in between. The source was peripheral blood, collected in a trial of Ad26.COV2.S vaccine versus placebo. J is TRBJ2-2 and V is TRBV3-1 (or the pseudogene TRBV3-2); D gene ambiguous. The clonotype was recovered from a person between 18 and 65 years old who received the Ad26.COV2.S COVID-19 vaccine or a placebo. The CDR3 DNA reads as TGTGCCAGCAGCCAAGGACCAAACACCGGGGAGCTGTTTTTT. Translating it yields CASSQGPNTGELFF.